This TCR beta chain comes out of a study of regulatory T cells in long-lasting Graves disease. Study in general: To qualify as persistent, Graves' disease required over 5 years of antithyroid drugs with positive TSH receptor antibodies.

Relying on iRepertoire HTBI primers and Arm-PCR of CDR3 regions, the team built TCR beta libraries. TCRdb reprocessed the multiplex PCR reads via MiXCR and lists one record per CDR3 protein. The sample has hundreds of thousands of distinct CDR3 sequences; about 20% are singletons. Time point given: persistent/refractory GD, antithyroid drugs over 5 years with positive TRAb. TCR sequences were obtained from RNA taken from PBMCs. Study observations and caveats: Persistent disease preferred TRBV28, TRBJ1-2 and TRBJ2-5; new disease, TRBV20-1 and TRBJ2-1. Newly diagnosed Graves' patients exceeded persistent ones in TCR diversity.

CDR1 is SGHNT, CDR2 YENEEA, per germline. This CDR3 contains 16 residues. Deletions cut 0 bases from V and 3 bases from J, with 12 bases between. A remark on this clonotype: Antigen specificity is unknown.

This TCR came from a female donor with Graves disease. Specimen: peripheral blood mononuclear cells (PBMCs), collected when the disease was refractory, from a patient treated with antithyroid drugs. This chain joins TRBV11-3 and TRBJ2-4, with unresolved D. For the CDR3, the DNA is TGTGCCAGCAGCTTAGAGGGTACGCGTAACAAAAACATTCAGTACTTC. It codes for CASSLEGTRNKNIQYF.